This T cell receptor (beta chain) emerged from a study of blood T cell repertoires in COVID-19. Study-level background: The origin of the acute and convalescent COVID-19 samples was the United States, Italy and Spain. PBMCs, B-cell-depleted T cells, or T cells provided the cDNA or gDNA that made up the material.

This clone was recorded only once. The J segment lost 5 bases and the V segment lost 1 base, leaving 5 bases of the junction unmatched. Germline V gene sequence: CDR1 MNHNS, CDR2 SASEGT. This CDR3 has 15 residues. Per the original data handling: Counts of nucleated cells, estimated from reference gene primer amplification, were obtained. This table comes from immunoSEQ multiplex PCR, and its TCRdb copy is limited to in-frame clones, with some not included. The DNA was the basis for D and trimming; V, J and clone size are from that table. The table records 90,000 or so clones, around 86% of them present only once.

V gene TRBV6-1 combines with J gene TRBJ1-2; 9 bases line up with TRBD1. This receptor was obtained from a man in his 60s with acute or convalescent COVID-19. Sequencing was done on a sample of peripheral blood. For the CDR3, the DNA is TGTGCCAGCAGTGAAGGGACAGGGGTTGGGTATGGCTACACCTTC. Its translation is CASSEGTGVGYGYTF.